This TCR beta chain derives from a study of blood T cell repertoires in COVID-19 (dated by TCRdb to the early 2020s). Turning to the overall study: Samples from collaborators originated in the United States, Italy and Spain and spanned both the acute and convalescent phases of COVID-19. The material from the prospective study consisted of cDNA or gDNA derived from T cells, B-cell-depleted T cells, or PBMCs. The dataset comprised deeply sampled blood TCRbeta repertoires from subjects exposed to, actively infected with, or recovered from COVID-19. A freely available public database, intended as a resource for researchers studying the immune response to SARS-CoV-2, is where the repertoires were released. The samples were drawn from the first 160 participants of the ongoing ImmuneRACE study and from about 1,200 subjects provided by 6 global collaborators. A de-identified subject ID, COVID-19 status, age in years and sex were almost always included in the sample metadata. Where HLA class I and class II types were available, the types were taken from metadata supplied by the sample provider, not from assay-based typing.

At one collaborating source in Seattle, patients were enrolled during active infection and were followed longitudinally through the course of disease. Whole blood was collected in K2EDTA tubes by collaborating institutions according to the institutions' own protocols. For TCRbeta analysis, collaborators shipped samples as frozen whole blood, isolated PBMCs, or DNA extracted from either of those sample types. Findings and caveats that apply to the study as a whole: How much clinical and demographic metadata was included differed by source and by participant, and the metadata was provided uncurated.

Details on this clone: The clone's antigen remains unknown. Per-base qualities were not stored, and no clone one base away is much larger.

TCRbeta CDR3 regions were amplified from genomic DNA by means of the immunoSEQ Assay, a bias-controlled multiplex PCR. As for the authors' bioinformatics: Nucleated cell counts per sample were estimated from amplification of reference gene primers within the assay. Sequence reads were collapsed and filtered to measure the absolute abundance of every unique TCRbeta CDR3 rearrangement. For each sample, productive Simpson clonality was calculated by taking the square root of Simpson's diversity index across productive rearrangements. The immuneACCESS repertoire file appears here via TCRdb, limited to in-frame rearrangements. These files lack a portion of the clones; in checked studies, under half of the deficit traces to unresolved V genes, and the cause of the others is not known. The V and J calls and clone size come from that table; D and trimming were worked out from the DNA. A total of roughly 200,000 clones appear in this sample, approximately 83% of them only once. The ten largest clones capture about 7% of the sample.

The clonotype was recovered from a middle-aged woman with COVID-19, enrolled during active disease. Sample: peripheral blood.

The nucleotides are TGTGCCAGCAGTCTGGCAGGGGAGAGGGGCTACACCTTC. Its protein reads: CASSLAGERGYTF. This chain is built from TRBV6-5 and TRBJ1-2; TRBD1 is perhaps the D gene, given 6 matching bases. The junction carries 15 bases between V and J, which are trimmed by 5 bases and 8 bases respectively. The CDR3 spans 13 residues, from the cysteine through the phenylalanine. Only CDR3 DNA remains: 39 bases, in frame from the first base. The germline V gene provides CDR1 MNHEY and CDR2 SVGAGI.